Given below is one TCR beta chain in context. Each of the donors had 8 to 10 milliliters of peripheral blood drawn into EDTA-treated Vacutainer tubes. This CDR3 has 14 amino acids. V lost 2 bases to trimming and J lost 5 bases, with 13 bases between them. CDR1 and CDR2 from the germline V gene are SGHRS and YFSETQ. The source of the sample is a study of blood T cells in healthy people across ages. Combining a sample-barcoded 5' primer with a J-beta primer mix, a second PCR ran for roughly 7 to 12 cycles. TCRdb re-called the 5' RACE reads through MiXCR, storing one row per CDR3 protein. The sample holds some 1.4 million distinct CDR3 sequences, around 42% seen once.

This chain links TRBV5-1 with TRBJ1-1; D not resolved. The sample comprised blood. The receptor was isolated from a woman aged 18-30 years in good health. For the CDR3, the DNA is TGCGCCAGCAGCTTAGAAGGGTTGGGGACTGAAGCTTTCTTT. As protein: CASSLEGLGTEAFF.